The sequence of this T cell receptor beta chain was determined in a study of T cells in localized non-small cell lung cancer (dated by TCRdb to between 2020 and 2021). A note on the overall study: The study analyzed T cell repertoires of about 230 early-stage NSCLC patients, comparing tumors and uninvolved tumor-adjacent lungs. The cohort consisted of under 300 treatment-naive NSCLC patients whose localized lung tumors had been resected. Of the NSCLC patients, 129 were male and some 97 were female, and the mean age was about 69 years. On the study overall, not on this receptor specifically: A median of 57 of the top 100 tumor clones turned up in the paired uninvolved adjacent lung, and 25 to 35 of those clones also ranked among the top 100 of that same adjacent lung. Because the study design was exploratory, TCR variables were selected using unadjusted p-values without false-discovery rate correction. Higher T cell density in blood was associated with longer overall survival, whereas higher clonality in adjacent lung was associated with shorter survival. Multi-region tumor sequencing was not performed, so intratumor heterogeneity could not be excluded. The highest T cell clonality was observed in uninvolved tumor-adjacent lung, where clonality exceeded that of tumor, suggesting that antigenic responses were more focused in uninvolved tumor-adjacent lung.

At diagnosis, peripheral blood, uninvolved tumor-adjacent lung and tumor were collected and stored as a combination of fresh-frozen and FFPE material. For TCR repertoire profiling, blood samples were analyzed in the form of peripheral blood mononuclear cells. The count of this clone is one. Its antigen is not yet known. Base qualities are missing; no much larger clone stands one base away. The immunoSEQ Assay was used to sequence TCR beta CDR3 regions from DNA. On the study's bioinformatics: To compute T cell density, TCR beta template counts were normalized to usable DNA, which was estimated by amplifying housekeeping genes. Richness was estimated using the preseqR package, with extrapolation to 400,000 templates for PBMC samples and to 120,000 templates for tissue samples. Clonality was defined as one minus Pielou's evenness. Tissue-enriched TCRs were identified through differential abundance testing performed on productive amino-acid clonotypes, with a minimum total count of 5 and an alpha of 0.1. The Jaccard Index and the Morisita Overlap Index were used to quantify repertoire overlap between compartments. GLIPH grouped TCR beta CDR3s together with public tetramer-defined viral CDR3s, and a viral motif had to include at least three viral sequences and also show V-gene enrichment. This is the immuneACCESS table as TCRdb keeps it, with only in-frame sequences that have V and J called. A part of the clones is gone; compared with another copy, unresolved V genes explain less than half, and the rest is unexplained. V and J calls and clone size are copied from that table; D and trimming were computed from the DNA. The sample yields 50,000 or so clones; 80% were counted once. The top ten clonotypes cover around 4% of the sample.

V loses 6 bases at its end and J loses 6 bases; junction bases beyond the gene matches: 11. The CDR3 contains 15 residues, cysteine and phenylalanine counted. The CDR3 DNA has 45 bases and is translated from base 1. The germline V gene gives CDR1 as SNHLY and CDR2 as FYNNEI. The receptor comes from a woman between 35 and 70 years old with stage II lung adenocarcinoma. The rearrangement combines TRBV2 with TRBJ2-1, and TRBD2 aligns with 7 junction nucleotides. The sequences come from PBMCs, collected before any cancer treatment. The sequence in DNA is TGTGCCAGCAGGGGGGAGACTAGCCCTTCCAATGAGCAGTTCTTC. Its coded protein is CASRGETSPSNEQFF.